The present entry profiles one TCR beta chain with its context. The antigen remains unidentified. The data derive from a study of cytomegalovirus exposure and HLA in healthy donors. Study results and limitations: While the bulk of TCR sequences proved rare, some public TCRs turned up in many donors. Cytomegalovirus-associated TCR beta chains were listed, numbering 150 to 200.

CDR1 is WSHSY, CDR2 SAAADI, per germline. The CDR3 consists of 14 residues. Deletions cut 6 bases from V and 0 bases from J, with 12 bases between. Profiled with immunoSEQ multiplex PCR; TCRdb holds only in-frame clones, not every one. The table lists about 220,000 clones, about 89% of them singletons. This chain uses TRBV10-2 with TRBJ2-7; no definite D call. This TCR came from a woman aged 18-35 years in good health and CMV-seronegative. The sample was PBMCs. The CDR3 region is CASSGLAASYEQYF. The CDR3 coding sequence is TGCGCCAGCAGCGGGTTGGCGGCCTCCTACGAGCAGTACTTC.